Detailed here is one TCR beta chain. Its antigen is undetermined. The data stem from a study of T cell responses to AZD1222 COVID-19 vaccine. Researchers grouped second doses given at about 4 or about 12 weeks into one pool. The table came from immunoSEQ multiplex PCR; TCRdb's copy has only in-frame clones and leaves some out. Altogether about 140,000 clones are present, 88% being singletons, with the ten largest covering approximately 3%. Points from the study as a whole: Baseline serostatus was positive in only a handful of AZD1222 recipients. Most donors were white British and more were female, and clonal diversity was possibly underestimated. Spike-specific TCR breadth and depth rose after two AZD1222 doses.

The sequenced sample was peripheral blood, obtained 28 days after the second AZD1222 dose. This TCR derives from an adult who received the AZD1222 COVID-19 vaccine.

For the CDR3, the DNA is TGTGCCAGCAGCCCGAGGACTAGCCAAGAGACCCAGTACTTC. As protein: CASSPRTSQETQYF. The chain uses TRBV7-8 and TRBJ2-5; 7 bases map to TRBD2. Trimming took 5 bases from V and 1 from J; bases not matched to a gene: 4. The germline CDR1 and CDR2 sequences are SGHVS and FQNEAQ. The length of the CDR3 is 14 residues.